These 21 T cell receptor beta chains share one sample of origin, sequenced in a study of beta chain features in type 1 diabetes (dated by TCRdb to 2016 to 2018). Library generation was performed with the immunoSEQ multiplex PCR assay. All of the isolated RNA was reverse transcribed with the High Capacity cDNA Reverse Transcription Kit, so expressed TCRB transcripts were sequenced. In TCRdb, the immuneACCESS table is reduced to in-frame sequences with V and J assigned. These tables do not hold every clone; where another copy was compared, an unresolved V gene accounts for under half, and the others remain unexplained. The sample table shows hundreds of thousands of clones, and roughly 15% are seen once. The leading ten clones occupy around 0.02% of the sample. Sequencing was carried out using naive CD4+ T cells from blood. The cell subset or site label, as the study defines it: true naive CD4+ T cells. These TCRs come from a young woman in good health.

V usage is TRBV7-9 and J usage is TRBJ2-3; D possibly matches TRBD1 or TRBD2 (5 bases each). This CDR3 is built from 12 residues. Germline V lookup: CDR1 SEHNR, CDR2 FQNEAQ (reference sequence). The V end was cut by 2 bases, the J end by 8 bases, with 8 bases between. The CDR3 spells CASSLPGTTQYF. CDR3 nucleotide sequence: TGTGCCAGCAGCTTACCAGGGACTACGCAGTATTTT. The full variable domain, completed using reference TRBV7-9 and TRBJ2-3, is DTGVSQNPRHKITKRGQNVTFRCDPISEHNRLYWYRQTLGQGPEFLTYFQNEAQLEKSRLLSDRFSAERPKGSFSTLEIQRTEQGDSAMYLCASSLPGTTQYFGPGTRLTVL.

Details on this clone: Other DNA sequences in this sample translate to the same CDR3. The V call is TRBV9, the J call TRBJ2-1; D call uncertain. The CDR3 extends over 15 amino acids. Germline lookup yields CDR1 SGDLS and CDR2 YYNGEE. V lost 0 bases and J 3 bases, leaving 10 bases between the germline ends. The CDR3 DNA reads as TGTGCCAGCAGCGTAGGGCCAGGCAACTACAATGAGCAGTTCTTC. It codes for CASSVGPGNYNEQFF. Supplemented by reference TRBV9 and TRBJ2-1, the full variable domain reads DSGVTQTPKHLITATGQRVTLRCSPRSGDLSVYWYQQSLDQGLQFLIQYYNGEERAKGNILERFSAQQFPDLHSELNLSSLELGDSALYFCASSVGPGNYNEQFFGPGTRLTVL.

The table lists this clone with a few counts. The chain recombines TRBV4-3 with TRBJ2-1; tentatively, D is TRBD2 (5 bases). Per germline, CDR1 LGHNA and CDR2 YSLEER. V lost 1 base to trimming and J lost 6 bases, with 13 bases between them. The CDR3 has 15 residues. CDR3 residues: CASSQAPSGSNEQFF. CDR3 sequence (DNA): TGCGCCAGCAGCCAAGCCCCCAGCGGTTCCAATGAGCAGTTCTTC.

The table lists this clone with a few counts. V gene TRBV2 combines with J gene TRBJ2-1, with 10 positions matching TRBD2. Germline CDR1 is SNHLY and CDR2 is FYNNEI. The J segment lost 6 bases and the V segment lost 2 bases, leaving 13 bases of the junction unmatched. The CDR3 totals 18 residues. CDR3 residues: CASSEIPIGAGGPNEQFF. The CDR3 DNA reads as TGTGCCAGCAGTGAAATCCCGATCGGAGCGGGAGGGCCCAATGAGCAGTTCTTC.

Points on this clone: Given the absence of the conserved phenylalanine or tryptophan at the CDR3 end, a read error is likely. The chain carries TRBV11-2 and TRBJ2-7; 9 bases are a match to TRBD1. With V trimmed by 6 bases and J by 3 bases, 9 bases remained unmatched. CDR1 and CDR2 from the germline V gene are SGHAT and FQNNGV. This CDR3 contains 15 residues. CDR3 in amino acids: CASRAAGQGSYEQYL. Written as DNA, the CDR3 is TGTGCCAGCAGGGCAGCGGGACAGGGAAGCTACGAGCAGTACCTC.

This sequence joins TRBV9 and TRBJ1-2; the D gene is possibly TRBD1 (6 bases). Trimming removed 0 bases from V and 1 base from J, with 10 bases in between. The CDR3 spans 15 residues. Germline lookup yields CDR1 SGDLS and CDR2 YYNGEE. The chain's CDR3 is CASSVDSRGNYGYTF. The DNA of the CDR3 is TGTGCCAGCAGCGTAGATAGCAGGGGTAACTATGGCTACACCTTC.

V gene TRBV13 combines with J gene TRBJ2-4; D is perhaps TRBD1 or TRBD2 (6 bases each). Trimming stripped 1 base from V and 3 bases from J, with 13 bases between. Germline V lookup: CDR1 PRHDT, CDR2 FYEKMQ (reference sequence). The CDR3 consists of 16 residues. Here the CDR3 reads CASSLVGGSIKNIQYF. CDR3 DNA: TGTGCCAGCAGCTTAGTAGGGGGGAGTATCAAAAACATTCAGTACTTC.

The V and J genes are TRBV7-3 and TRBJ2-5; 9 nucleotides line up with TRBD2. Germline V gene sequence: CDR1 SGHTA, CDR2 FQGTGA. The V segment lost 5 bases and the J segment 4 bases; nucleotides outside the gene matches: 8. This CDR3 is built from 15 residues. CDR3 DNA sequence: TGTGCCAGCAGCGCACAGGGACTAGCTGGAGAGACCCAGTACTTC. It yields the protein CASSAQGLAGETQYF.

There are a few counts of this clone. The V and J genes are TRBV28 and TRBJ2-1; TRBD2 matches 8 bases. With V trimmed by 4 bases and J by 4 bases, 9 bases remained unmatched. Germline V lookup: CDR1 MDHEN, CDR2 SYDVKM. CDR3 length: 16 residues. In DNA, the CDR3 is TGTGCCAGCAGTTCACCAGCGGGAGAATTTTACAATGAGCAGTTCTTC. Translating gives CASSSPAGEFYNEQFF.

The table lists this clone with a few counts. The V gene is TRBV15, the J gene TRBJ1-2; D perhaps matches TRBD1 (6 bases). The germline V and J ends were trimmed by 0 bases and 3 bases, with 11 bases remaining between them. From germline, CDR1 is LNHNV and CDR2 YYDKDF (reference sequence). This CDR3 region has 15 residues. CDR3 sequence: CATSRDRGAHYGYTF. CDR3 coding DNA: TGTGCCACCAGCAGAGATAGGGGGGCGCACTATGGCTACACCTTC. The whole variable domain, filled in from reference TRBV15 and TRBJ1-2, reads DAMVIQNPRYQVTQFGKPVTLSCSQTLNHNVMYWYQQKSSQAPKLLFHYYDKDFNNEADTPDNFQSRRPNTSFCFLDIRSPGLGDTAMYLCATSRDRGAHYGYTFGSGTRLTVV.

The rearrangement joins TRBV29-1 to TRBJ1-1; D uncertain. V was trimmed by 3 bases and J by 1 base, leaving 12 bases between them. The germline V gene encodes CDR1 SQVTM and CDR2 ANQGSEA. This CDR3 is built from 14 residues. This chain's CDR3 is CSVEVTQRNTEAFF. DNA for the CDR3: TGCAGCGTTGAGGTAACGCAAAGGAACACTGAAGCTTTCTTT.

The chain combines TRBV6-6 with TRBJ2-1; 7 positions agree with TRBD2. J was trimmed by 5 bases and V by 6 bases; bases with no gene match: 10. The CDR3 is 15 amino acids. CDR1 MNHNY and CDR2 SVGAGI come from the germline V gene (reference sequence). The CDR3 sequence: CASSRGAREHNEQFF. The CDR3 DNA follows: TGTGCCAGCAGCCGGGGTGCGCGGGAGCACAATGAGCAGTTCTTC.

V is TRBV13 and J is TRBJ2-3, with TRBD1 matching over 7 bases. The ends lost 4 bases at V and 4 bases at J; junction bases unmatched: 11. The CDR3 loop spans 16 amino acids. The V gene's germline CDR1 is PRHDT and CDR2 FYEKMQ (reference sequence). DNA for the CDR3: TGTGCCAGCAGCTATCACCGACAGGGTGGATCAGATACGCAGTATTTT. Amino acid sequence: CASSYHRQGGSDTQYF.

This sequence joins TRBV5-1 and TRBJ1-5; D uncertain. Germline V gene lookup returns CDR1 SGHRS and CDR2 YFSETQ. CDR3 length: 15 residues. V was trimmed by 1 base and J by 0 bases, leaving 8 bases between them. CDR3 loop: CASSLSADSNQPQHF. The CDR3 region has the DNA TGCGCCAGCAGCTTGTCGGCGGATAGCAATCAGCCCCAGCATTTT.

The V gene is TRBV5-1, the J gene TRBJ2-5; D is perhaps TRBD1 (5 bases). The CDR3 loop spans 15 amino acids. Trimming stripped 0 bases from V and 5 bases from J, with 14 bases between. Germline values: CDR1 SGHRS, CDR2 YFSETQ. As DNA, the CDR3 is TGCGCCAGCAGCTTGGCCCAAACTTACAGGGAGACCCAGTACTTC. Protein product: CASSLAQTYRETQYF.

The chain has TRBV10-3 and TRBJ1-6; D uncertain. This CDR3 spans 13 amino acids. CDR1 and CDR2 from the germline V gene are ENHRY and SYGVKD. Trimming stripped 4 bases from V and 8 bases from J, with 9 bases between. CDR3 sequence (DNA): TGTGCCATCAGTGGGGCGGCGGATTCACCCCTCCACTTT. Its translation is CAISGAADSPLHF.

This clone was seen more than once but under ten times. CDR3 loop: CASRGTGGSGELFF. CDR3 bases: TGTGCCAGCAGAGGGACAGGCGGTAGCGGGGAGCTGTTTTTT. The V and J genes are TRBV2 and TRBJ2-2, with 8 bases that match TRBD1. The CDR3 covers 14 residues. Germline V gene sequence: CDR1 SNHLY, CDR2 FYNNEI. J lost 7 bases, V lost 6 bases, and 7 bases had no gene match.

The genes are TRBV4-3 and TRBJ2-6; D is possibly TRBD1 (6 bases). Germline loops: CDR1 LGHNA, CDR2 YSLEER. The V end was cut by 0 bases, the J end by 2 bases, with 14 bases between. CDR3 length equals 18 residues. In DNA form, the CDR3 reads TGCGCCAGCAGCCAAGAAGACCCGACAGGCCCTGGGGCCAACGTCCTGACTTTC. Translated: CASSQEDPTGPGANVLTF.

The table lists this clone with a few counts. The V gene is TRBV28, the J gene TRBJ2-7; D may be TRBD1 (5 bases). The CDR3 totals 12 residues. With 7 bases removed from V and 3 bases from J, the gap between germline ends came to 10 bases. Germline loops: CDR1 MDHEN, CDR2 SYDVKM. CDR3 sequence reads: CASKRGSYEQYF. CDR3 bases: TGTGCCAGCAAAAGGGGTAGCTACGAGCAGTACTTC.

In this sample, this clone turned up a few times. The V gene is TRBV2, the J gene TRBJ2-1, with 13 positions matching TRBD2. The germline V gene encodes CDR1 SNHLY and CDR2 FYNNEI. The junction had 7 bases not matched to a gene; V was cut back by 8 bases and J by 6 bases. This CDR3 spans 15 amino acids. Here the CDR3 DNA reads TGTGCCAGCCTAGGACTAGCGGGAGTTCGCAATGAGCAGTTCTTC. The encoded protein is CASLGLAGVRNEQFF.

V is TRBV7-3 and J is TRBJ1-2, with 9 positions matching TRBD1. CDR1 and CDR2 (germline): SGHTA, FQGTGA. V dropped 1 base and J dropped 7; count of bases not matched to a gene: 7. This CDR3 is built from 15 residues. CDR3 DNA: TGTGCCAGCAGCTTAAACCCTGGACAGGGGTCTGGCTACACCTTC. Its translation is CASSLNPGQGSGYTF.